Sequencing of this T cell receptor beta chain was carried out in a study of OX40 agonist ivuxolimab in advanced cancers. About the study: Patients undergoing dose escalation presented with hepatocellular carcinoma, melanoma, renal cell or head and neck cancer.

The germline V gene has CDR1 SGHNT and CDR2 YYREEE (reference sequence). V shed 10 bases and J 0 bases; nucleotides not matched to a gene: 12. The CDR3 is made up of 15 amino acids. TCRdb's table, derived via immunoSEQ multiplex PCR, lists solely in-frame clones and lacks some. Of tens of thousands of clones listed, 75% to 90% are singletons. This clonotype originated in an adult with an advanced solid tumor such as melanoma, head and neck, liver or kidney cancer. This sample comprised CD4+ or CD8+ T cells sorted from blood, obtained in a trial of the OX40 agonist ivuxolimab. V usage is TRBV5-4 and J usage is TRBJ1-1; 7 nucleotides align to TRBD1. In DNA, the CDR3 is TGTGCCTGCAAGGGGGCGAGAAACATGAACACTGAAGCTTTCTTT. Translated: CACKGARNMNTEAFF.